This entry lists 11 T cell receptor beta chains sequenced from one sample in a study of preoperative IRX-2 immunotherapy in early breast cancer (dated 2019 in TCRdb). The protocol used for the library was the immunoSEQ multiplex PCR assay. TCRdb provides this immuneACCESS table in a form limited to in-frame rearrangements. Some clones are lacking; in checked studies, under half of them reflect an unresolved V gene, and why the rest are absent is not known. The sample yields under 4,000 clones; roughly three quarters were counted once. Jointly, the top ten make up roughly 7% of the sample. The treatment or condition label corresponds to: preoperative locoregional IRX-2 cytokine immunotherapy. The specimen comprised tumor tissue, sampled after IRX-2 immunotherapy. The source is a human donor with breast cancer.

V usage is TRBV11-3 and J usage is TRBJ1-1; 9 nucleotides match TRBD1. This CDR3 is 16 amino acids long. Germline V gene lookup returns CDR1 SGHNT and CDR2 YENEEA. J lost 3 bases, V lost 5 bases, and 10 bases had no gene match. The CDR3 nucleotides are TGTGCCAGCAGCCATCGGACAGGGGAGGGGGACACTGAAGCTTTCTTT. It encodes CASSHRTGEGDTEAFF.

This clone was found a few times. This sequence joins TRBV6-8 and TRBJ1-1; D gene uncertain. CDR1 and CDR2 from the germline V gene are MNHGY and SAAAGT. The V gene lost 7 bases and the J gene lost 4 bases, with 13 bases spanning the gap. CDR3 size: 13 residues. The CDR3 sequence is CASTITPGTEAFF. The DNA for the CDR3 is TGTGCCAGCACCATTACACCCGGCACTGAAGCTTTCTTT.

The V call is TRBV14, the J call TRBJ2-5; 11 bases agree with TRBD2. Germline CDR1 and CDR2: SGHDN and FVKESK. The CDR3 runs to 17 residues. V was pared by 4 bases and J by 4 bases, with 11 bases of the junction left unmatched. The CDR3 loop reads CASSPGLAGPWRETQYF. CDR3 sequence (DNA): TGTGCCAGCAGCCCTGGACTAGCGGGCCCTTGGAGAGAGACCCAGTACTTC. Using reference TRBV14 and TRBJ2-5 for the parts outside the CDR3, the full variable domain is EAGVTQFPSHSVIEKGQTVTLRCDPISGHDNLYWYRRVMGKEIKFLLHFVKESKQDESGMPNNRFLAERTGGTYSTLKVQPAELEDSGVYFCASSPGLAGPWRETQYFGPGTRLLVL.

CDR3 amino acids: CASSPGHSPYNEQFF. The CDR3 DNA reads as TGTGCCAGCAGCCCGGGACACTCCCCGTACAATGAGCAGTTCTTC. The genes are TRBV11-3 and TRBJ2-1, with a weak D call TRBD1 (6 bases). V gave up 5 bases and J gave up 4 bases, with 15 bases separating them. Germline V lookup: CDR1 SGHNT, CDR2 YENEEA. CDR3 length equals 15 residues.

The chain carries TRBV11-3 and TRBJ1-1; weak D call: TRBD1 (6 bases). Looked up from germline, CDR1 is SGHNT and CDR2 is YENEEA. The CDR3 runs 14 residues. Trimming took off 0 bases at V and 5 bases at J, with 10 bases between the two ends. In DNA form, the CDR3 reads TGTGCCAGCAGCTTAGAGCAGGGGTGGACTGAAGCTTTCTTT. Translating gives CASSLEQGWTEAFF.

The rearrangement joins TRBV10-2 to TRBJ2-1, with 8 bases that match TRBD2. After removal of 2 bases from V and 6 bases from J, the junction contained 9 bases not matched to a gene. Germline CDR1 WSHSY, CDR2 SAAADI. The CDR3 sequence is 16 residues long. Written as DNA, the CDR3 is TGCGCCAGCAGTGAGACGAGACGGGAGGGCCTCAATGAGCAGTTCTTC. It yields the protein CASSETRREGLNEQFF.

The CDR3 DNA reads TGTGCCAGTAGCAATCCCGGCACAGATACGCAGTATTTT. Translating gives CASSNPGTDTQYF. The chain employs TRBV19 and TRBJ2-3; D not resolved. The V gene lost 6 bases and the J gene lost 1 base, with 8 bases spanning the gap. Germline lookup yields CDR1 LNHDA and CDR2 SQIVND (reference sequence). The CDR3 loop spans 13 amino acids. Based on the CDR3 plus reference TRBV19 and TRBJ2-3, the full variable domain is DGGITQSPKYLFRKEGQNVTLSCEQNLNHDAMYWYRQDPGQGLRLIYYSQIVNDFQKGDIAEGYSVSREKKESFPLTVTSAQKNPTAFYLCASSNPGTDTQYFGPGTRLTVL.

The V and J genes are TRBV6-8 and TRBJ2-3; 9 positions agree with TRBD2. The CDR3 is 15 residues long. V was pared by 6 bases and J by 0 bases, with 4 bases of the junction left unmatched. CDR1 MNHGY and CDR2 SAAAGT come from the germline V gene. As DNA, the CDR3 is TGTGCCAGCAGCCCCACTAGCGGGAGCACAGATACGCAGTATTTT. This sequence encodes CASSPTSGSTDTQYF.

V usage is TRBV11-3 and J usage is TRBJ1-1, with D possibly TRBD1 on 6 matching bases. The V and J ends lost 5 bases and 1 base respectively, with 14 bases between them. This CDR3 is 15 amino acids long. Germline V gives CDR1 SGHNT, CDR2 YENEEA. CDR3 DNA sequence: TGTGCCAGCAGCCCAGGGGCAGCCAGGAACACTGAAGCTTTCTTT. It codes for CASSPGAARNTEAFF.

The chain recombines TRBV19 with TRBJ1-4; D not resolved. The CDR3 is 16 residues long. Trimming cost V 6 bases and J 0 bases, with 14 bases left between them. Germline CDR1 reads LNHDA; CDR2 reads SQIVND (reference sequence). CDR3 bases: TGTGCCAGTAGCAGCCGGCCCGGGGCAACTAATGAAAAACTGTTTTTT. Protein: CASSSRPGATNEKLFF.

This chain connects TRBV28 to TRBJ1-1; 9 bases fit TRBD1. This CDR3 is 16 amino acids long. The germline CDR1 and CDR2 sequences are MDHEN and SYDVKM. Trimming removed 6 bases from V and 7 bases from J; junction bases left unmatched: 15. Written as DNA, the CDR3 is TGTGCCAGCAGACCCCCCGGGACAGGGAGCATTAATGAAGCTTTCTTT. Its translation: CASRPPGTGSINEAFF. Full variable domain (rest looked up from reference TRBV28 and TRBJ1-1): DVKVTQSSRYLVKRTGEKVFLECVQDMDHENMFWYRQDPGLGLRLIYFSYDVKMKEKGDIPEGYSVSREKKERFSLILESASTNQTSMYLCASRPPGTGSINEAFFGQGTRLTVV.